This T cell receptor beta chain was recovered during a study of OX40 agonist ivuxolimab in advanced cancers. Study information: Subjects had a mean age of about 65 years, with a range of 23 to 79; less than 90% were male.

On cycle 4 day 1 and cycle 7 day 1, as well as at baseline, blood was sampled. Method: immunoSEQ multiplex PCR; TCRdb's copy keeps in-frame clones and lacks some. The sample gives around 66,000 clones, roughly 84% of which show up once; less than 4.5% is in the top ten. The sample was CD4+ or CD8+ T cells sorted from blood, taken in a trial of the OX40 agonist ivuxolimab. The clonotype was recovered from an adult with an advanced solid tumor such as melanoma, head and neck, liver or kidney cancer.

This CDR3 is CASPGQDTEAFF. DNA of the CDR3: TGTGCCAGTCCGGGCCAGGACACTGAAGCTTTCTTT. The chain links TRBV28 to TRBJ1-1; D not certain. The CDR3 has 12 amino acids. Trimming left V 9 bases short and J 3 bases short, with 11 bases between. Germline values: CDR1 MDHEN, CDR2 SYDVKM.